This T cell receptor (beta chain) stems from a study of blood T cell repertoires in COVID-19. Study context: Both acute and convalescent COVID-19 samples were obtained from the United States, Italy and Spain. T cells, B-cell-depleted T cells, or PBMCs supplied cDNA or gDNA.

Data came from immunoSEQ multiplex PCR; TCRdb stores just in-frame clones and leaves some out. Altogether over 200,000 clones are present, roughly 80% being singletons, with the ten largest covering around 5.4%. Germline V gene data show CDR1 as MNHEY and CDR2 as SMNVEV (reference sequence). The CDR3 is 14 amino acids. V gave up 3 bases and J gave up 8 bases, with 14 bases separating them. The V and J genes are TRBV27 and TRBJ2-1; TRBD2 is a possible D gene (5 bases). The clonotype originates from a human donor in a cohort sampled during active COVID-19. Sample: peripheral blood. CDR3 nucleotides: TGTGCCAGCAGTTTTAGACACGGAGGTGATGAGCAGTTCTTC. Residues: CASSFRHGGDEQFF.